This TCR beta chain was retrieved from a study of metastatic and nonmetastatic thyroid tumors. Study in general: The comparison covered peripheral blood and tumor or nodule tissue in malignant and benign thyroid patients.

The germline V and J ends were trimmed by 8 bases and 2 bases, with 19 bases remaining between them. The CDR3 spans 15 residues. Germline V gene lookup returns CDR1 MDHEN and CDR2 SYDVKM. TCRdb called clones again from the PCR reads with MiXCR. The sample contains 90,000 or so clones, less than 10% of which appear only once. All patients were untreated before thyroid surgery. This clone has a count of ten or more. This rearrangement joins TRBV28 to TRBJ2-7, with a weak D call TRBD1 (5 bases). The sample was blood. The receptor's source is a female donor with papillary thyroid cancer or a benign thyroid nodule (not recorded which). Some clones in this sample may be carry-over from other donors' samples. CDR3 nucleotide sequence: TGTGCCAGCGCCCAAAACTATCGGACACCCTACGAGCAGTACTTC. Translated, it gives CASAQNYRTPYEQYF. The full variable domain, with the rest looked up from reference TRBV28 and TRBJ2-7, is DVKVTQSSRYLVKRTGEKVFLECVQDMDHENMFWYRQDPGLGLRLIYFSYDVKMKEKGDIPEGYSVSREKKERFSLILESASTNQTSMYLCASAQNYRTPYEQYFGPGTRLTVT.